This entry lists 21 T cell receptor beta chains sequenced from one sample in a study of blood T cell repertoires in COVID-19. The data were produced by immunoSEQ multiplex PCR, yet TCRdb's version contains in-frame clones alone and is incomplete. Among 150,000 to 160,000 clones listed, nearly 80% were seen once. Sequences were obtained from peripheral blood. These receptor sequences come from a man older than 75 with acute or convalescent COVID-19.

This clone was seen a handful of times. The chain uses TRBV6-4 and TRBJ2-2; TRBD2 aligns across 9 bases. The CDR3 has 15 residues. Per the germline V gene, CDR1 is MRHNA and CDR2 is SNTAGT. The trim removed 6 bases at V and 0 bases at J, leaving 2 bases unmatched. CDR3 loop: CASSLAGTNTGELFF. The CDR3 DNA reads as TGTGCCAGCAGCCTAGCGGGGACGAACACCGGGGAGCTGTTTTTT.

The CDR3 sequence: CASSPTWGGRSTEAFF. The CDR3 DNA is TGTGCCAGCAGCCCAACATGGGGGGGGCGATCCACTGAAGCTTTCTTT. The V call is TRBV5-4, the J call TRBJ1-1, with D possibly matching TRBD1 (6 bases). Germline CDR1 is SGHNT and CDR2 is YYREEE (reference sequence). CDR3 size: 16 residues. With 4 bases removed from V and 4 bases from J, the gap between germline ends came to 20 bases. Drawing the rest from reference TRBV5-4 and TRBJ1-1, the complete variable domain is ETGVTQSPTHLIKTRGQQVTLRCSSQSGHNTVSWYQQALGQGPQFIFQYYREEENGRGNFPPRFSGLQFPNYSSELNVNALELDDSALYLCASSPTWGGRSTEAFFGQGTRLTVV.

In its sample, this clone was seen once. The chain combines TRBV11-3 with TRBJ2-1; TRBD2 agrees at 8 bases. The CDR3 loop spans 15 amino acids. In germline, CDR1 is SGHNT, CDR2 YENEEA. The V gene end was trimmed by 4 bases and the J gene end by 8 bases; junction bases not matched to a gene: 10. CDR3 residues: CASSYTGTSNDEQFF. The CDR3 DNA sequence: TGTGCCAGCAGCTACACCGGGACTAGTAATGATGAGCAGTTCTTC.

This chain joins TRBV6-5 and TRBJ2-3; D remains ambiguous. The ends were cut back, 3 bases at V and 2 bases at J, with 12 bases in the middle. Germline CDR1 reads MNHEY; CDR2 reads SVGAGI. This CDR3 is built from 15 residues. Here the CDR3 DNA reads TGTGCCAGCAGTTATCTTGGCAGTGACACAGATACGCAGTATTTT. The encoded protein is CASSYLGSDTDTQYF.

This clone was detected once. CDR3 region: CATSGVGGGRAFF. In DNA, the CDR3 is TGTGCCACCAGTGGGGTGGGGGGGGGACGAGCTTTCTTT. The chain recombines TRBV24-1 with TRBJ1-1, with D perhaps TRBD1 (5 bases). The V and J ends lost 5 bases and 10 bases respectively, with 16 bases between them. Germline values: CDR1 KGHDR, CDR2 SFDVKD. CDR3 length: 13 residues.

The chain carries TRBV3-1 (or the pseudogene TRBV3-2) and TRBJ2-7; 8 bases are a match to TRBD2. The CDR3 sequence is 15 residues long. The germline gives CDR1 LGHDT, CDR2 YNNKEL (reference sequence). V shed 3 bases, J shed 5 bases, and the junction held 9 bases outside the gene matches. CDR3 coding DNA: TGTGCCAGCAGCCAGAACCCGGGACTAGACCACGAGCAGTACTTC. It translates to CASSQNPGLDHEQYF.

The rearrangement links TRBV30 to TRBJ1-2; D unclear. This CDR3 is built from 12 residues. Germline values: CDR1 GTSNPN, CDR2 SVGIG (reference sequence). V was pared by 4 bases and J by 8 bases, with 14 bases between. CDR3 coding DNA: TGTGCCTGGACCCCTATGTCAGGCGGCTACACCTTC. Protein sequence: CAWTPMSGGYTF.

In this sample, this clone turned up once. CDR3 loop: CASSATGGYGYTF. CDR3 DNA: TGTGCCAGTAGTGCGACAGGGGGCTATGGCTACACCTTC. The V call is TRBV19, the J call TRBJ1-2; TRBD1 matches 9 bases. Trimming at V came to 5 bases and at J to 4 bases, leaving 2 bases not matched to a gene. The CDR3 is 13 amino acids. Germline V gene sequence: CDR1 LNHDA, CDR2 SQIVND (reference sequence).

CDR3 nucleotide sequence: TGTGCCAGCAGCAAAACCACTACAGGGGAAGAACAGCCCCAGCATTTT. This encodes CASSKTTTGEEQPQHF. The chain uses TRBV21-1 and TRBJ1-5; TRBD1 was called by the table and not checked on the DNA. TRBV21-1 is flagged as a pseudogene. CDR3 length equals 16 residues.

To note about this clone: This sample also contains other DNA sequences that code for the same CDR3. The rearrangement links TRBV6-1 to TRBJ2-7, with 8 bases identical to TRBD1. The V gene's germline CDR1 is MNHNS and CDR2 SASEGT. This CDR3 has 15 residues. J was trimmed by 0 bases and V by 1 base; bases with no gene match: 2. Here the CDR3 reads CASSEGTGSSYEQYV. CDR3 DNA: TGTGCCAGCAGTGAAGGGACAGGGAGCTCCTACGAGCAGTACGTC.

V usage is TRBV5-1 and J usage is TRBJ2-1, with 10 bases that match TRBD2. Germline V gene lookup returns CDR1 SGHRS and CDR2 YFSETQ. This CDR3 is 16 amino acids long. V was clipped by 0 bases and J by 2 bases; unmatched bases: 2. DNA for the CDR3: TGCGCCAGCAGCTTGGCCACTAGCGGGGCCTACAATGAGCAGTTCTTC. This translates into CASSLATSGAYNEQFF.

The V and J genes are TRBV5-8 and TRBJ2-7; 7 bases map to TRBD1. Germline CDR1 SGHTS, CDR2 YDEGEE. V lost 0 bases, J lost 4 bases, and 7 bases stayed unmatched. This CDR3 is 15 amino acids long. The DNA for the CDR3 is TGTGCCAGCAGCTTGGTCTTGGGCAGGGGGTACGAGCAGTACTTC. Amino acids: CASSLVLGRGYEQYF.

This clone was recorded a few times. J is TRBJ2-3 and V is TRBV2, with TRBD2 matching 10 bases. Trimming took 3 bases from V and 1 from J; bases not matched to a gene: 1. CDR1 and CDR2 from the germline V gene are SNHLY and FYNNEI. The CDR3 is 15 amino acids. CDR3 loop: CASSDSGGRTDTQYF. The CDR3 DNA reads TGTGCCAGCAGTGATAGCGGGGGGCGCACAGATACGCAGTATTTT. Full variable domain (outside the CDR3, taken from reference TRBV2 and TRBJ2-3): EPEVTQTPSHQVTQMGQEVILRCVPISNHLYFYWYRQILGQKVEFLVSFYNNEISEKSEIFDDQFSVERPDGSNFTLKIRSTKLEDSAMYFCASSDSGGRTDTQYFGPGTRLTVL.

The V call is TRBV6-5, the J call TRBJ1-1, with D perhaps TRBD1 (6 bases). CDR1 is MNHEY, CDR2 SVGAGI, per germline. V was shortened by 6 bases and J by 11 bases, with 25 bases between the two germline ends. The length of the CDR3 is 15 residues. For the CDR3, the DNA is TGTGCCAGCAGCCCAACCCTCGAGAGGGGGAGGGAGGCTTTCTTT. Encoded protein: CASSPTLERGREAFF.

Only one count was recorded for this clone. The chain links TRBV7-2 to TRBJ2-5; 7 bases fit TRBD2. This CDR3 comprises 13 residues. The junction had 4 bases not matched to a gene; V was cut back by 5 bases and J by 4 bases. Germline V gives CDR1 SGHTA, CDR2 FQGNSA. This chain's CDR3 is CASSPSGTETQYF. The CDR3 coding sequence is TGTGCCAGCAGCCCCAGCGGGACAGAGACCCAGTACTTC. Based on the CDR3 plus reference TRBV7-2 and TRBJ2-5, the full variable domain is GAGVSQSPSNKVTEKGKDVELRCDPISGHTALYWYRQSLGQGLEFLIYFQGNSAPDKSGLPSDRFSAERTGGSVSTLTIQRTQQEDSAVYLCASSPSGTETQYFGPGTRLLVL.

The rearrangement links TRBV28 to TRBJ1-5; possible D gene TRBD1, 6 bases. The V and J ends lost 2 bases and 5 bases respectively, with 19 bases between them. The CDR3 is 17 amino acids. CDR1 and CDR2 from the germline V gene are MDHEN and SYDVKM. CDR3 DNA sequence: TGTGCCAGCAGTTTACCCCAGGCAGGGCAGGGGCATCAGCCCCAGCATTTT. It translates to CASSLPQAGQGHQPQHF.

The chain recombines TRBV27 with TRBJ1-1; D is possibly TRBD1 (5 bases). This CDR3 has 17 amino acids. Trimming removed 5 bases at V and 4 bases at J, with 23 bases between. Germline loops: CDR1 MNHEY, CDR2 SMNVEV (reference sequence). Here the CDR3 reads CASSHTSGGMIGTEAFF. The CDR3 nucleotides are TGTGCCAGCAGTCACACGTCCGGGGGGATGATTGGCACTGAAGCTTTCTTT.

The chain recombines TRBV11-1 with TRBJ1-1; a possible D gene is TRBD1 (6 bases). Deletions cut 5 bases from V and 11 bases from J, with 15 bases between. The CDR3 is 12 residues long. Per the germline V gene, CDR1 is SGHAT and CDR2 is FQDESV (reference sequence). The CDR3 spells CASSHIKTGAFF. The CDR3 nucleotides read TGTGCCAGCAGCCATATTAAAACAGGGGCTTTCTTT.

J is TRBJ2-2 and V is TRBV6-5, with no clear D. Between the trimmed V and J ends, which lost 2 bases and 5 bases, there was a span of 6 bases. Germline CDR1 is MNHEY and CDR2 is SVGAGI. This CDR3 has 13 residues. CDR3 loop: CASSYVRTGELFF. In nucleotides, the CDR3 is TGTGCCAGCAGTTACGTCAGAACCGGGGAGCTGTTTTTT.

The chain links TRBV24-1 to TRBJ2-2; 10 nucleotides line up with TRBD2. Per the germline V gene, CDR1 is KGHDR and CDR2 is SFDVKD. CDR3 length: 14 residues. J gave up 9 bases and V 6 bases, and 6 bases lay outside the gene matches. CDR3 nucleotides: TGTGCCACCAGTCCAGCGGGGGGGCCCAGGGAGCTGTTTTTT. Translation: CATSPAGGPRELFF.

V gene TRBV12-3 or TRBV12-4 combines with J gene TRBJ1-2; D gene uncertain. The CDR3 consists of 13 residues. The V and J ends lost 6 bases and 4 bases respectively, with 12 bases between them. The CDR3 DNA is TGTGCCAGCAGGGCTGACGGGAGCTATGGCTACACCTTC. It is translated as CASRADGSYGYTF.